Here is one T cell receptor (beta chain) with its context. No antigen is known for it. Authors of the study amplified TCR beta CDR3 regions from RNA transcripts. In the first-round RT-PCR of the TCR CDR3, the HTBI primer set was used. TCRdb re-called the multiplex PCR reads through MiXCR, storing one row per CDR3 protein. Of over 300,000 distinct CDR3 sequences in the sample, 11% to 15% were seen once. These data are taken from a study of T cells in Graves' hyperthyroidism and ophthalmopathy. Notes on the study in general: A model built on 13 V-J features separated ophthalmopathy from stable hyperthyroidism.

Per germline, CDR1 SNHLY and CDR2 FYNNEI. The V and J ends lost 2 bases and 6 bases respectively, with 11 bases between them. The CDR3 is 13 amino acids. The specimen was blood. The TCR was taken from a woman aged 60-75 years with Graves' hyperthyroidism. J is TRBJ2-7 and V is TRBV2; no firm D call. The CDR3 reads CASSEFRSGEQYF. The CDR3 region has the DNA TGTGCCAGCAGTGAATTCAGGTCTGGCGAGCAGTACTTC.